The clone carrying this T cell receptor beta chain is a singleton in its sample. Its antigen is still unknown. The data stem from a study of beta chain features in type 1 diabetes. Findings of the study overall: Researchers report that Type 1 diabetes patients had moderately but significantly shorter TCRB CDR3s across all four CD4+ subsets.

The CDR3 extends over 15 amino acids. Germline V gene data show CDR1 as GTSNPN and CDR2 as SVGIG (reference sequence). V shed 0 bases and J 3 bases; nucleotides not matched to a gene: 3. Expressed TCRB transcripts got sequenced, as all isolated RNA was reverse transcribed. Clones were sequenced by immunoSEQ multiplex PCR, and TCRdb holds only the in-frame ones, with some missing. The sample records around 250,000 clones, roughly 21% being singletons. This receptor was taken from a woman aged 40 to 50 with type 1 diabetes. What was sequenced was naive CD4+ T cells from blood. The chain couples TRBV30 to TRBJ2-7; TRBD2 matches 12 bases. CDR3 DNA: TGTGCCTGGAGTGTAAAGACTAGCGGGAGCTACGAGCAGTACTTC. Protein sequence: CAWSVKTSGSYEQYF.